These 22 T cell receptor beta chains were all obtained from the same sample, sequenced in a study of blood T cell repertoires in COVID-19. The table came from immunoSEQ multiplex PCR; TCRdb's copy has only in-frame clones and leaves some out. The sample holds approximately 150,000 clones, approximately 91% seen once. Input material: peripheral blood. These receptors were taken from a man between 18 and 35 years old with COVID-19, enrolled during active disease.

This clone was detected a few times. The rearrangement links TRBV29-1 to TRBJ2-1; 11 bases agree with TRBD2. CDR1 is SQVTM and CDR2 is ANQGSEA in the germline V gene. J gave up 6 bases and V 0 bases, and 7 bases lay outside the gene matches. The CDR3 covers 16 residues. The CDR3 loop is CSVEDILAGGFNEQFF. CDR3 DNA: TGCAGCGTTGAAGACATCCTAGCGGGGGGTTTCAATGAGCAGTTCTTC.

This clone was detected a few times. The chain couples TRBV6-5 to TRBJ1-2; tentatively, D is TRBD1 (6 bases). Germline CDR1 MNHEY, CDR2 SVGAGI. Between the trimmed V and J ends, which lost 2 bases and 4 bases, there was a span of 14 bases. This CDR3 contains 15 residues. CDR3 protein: CASSYDARGGYGYTF. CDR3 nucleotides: TGTGCCAGCAGTTACGACGCTAGGGGGGGCTATGGCTACACCTTC.

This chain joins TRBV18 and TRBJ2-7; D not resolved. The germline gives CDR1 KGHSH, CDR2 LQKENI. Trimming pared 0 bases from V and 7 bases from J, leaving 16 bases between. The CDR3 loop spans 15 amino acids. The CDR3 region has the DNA TGTGCCAGCTCACCACCCACAAAGGCCCCCGGGGAGCAGTACTTC. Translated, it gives CASSPPTKAPGEQYF.

The CDR3 is CASSPGLGWGNPGSYEQYF. The CDR3 nucleotides are TGTGCCAGCAGCCCGGGGTTGGGTTGGGGTAACCCCGGATCCTACGAGCAGTACTTC. The V call is TRBV7-2, the J call TRBJ2-7; maybe TRBD2 (5 bases). V lost 5 bases and J lost 1, with 27 bases in between. The CDR3 length is 19 residues. Germline V CDR1 and CDR2: SGHTA, FQGNSA.

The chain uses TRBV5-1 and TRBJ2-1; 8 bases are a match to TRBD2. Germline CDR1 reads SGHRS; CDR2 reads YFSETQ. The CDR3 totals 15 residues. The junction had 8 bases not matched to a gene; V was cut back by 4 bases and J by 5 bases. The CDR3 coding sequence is TGCGCCAGCAGCCAATCTAGCGGGCCAAACAATGAGCAGTTCTTC. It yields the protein CASSQSSGPNNEQFF.

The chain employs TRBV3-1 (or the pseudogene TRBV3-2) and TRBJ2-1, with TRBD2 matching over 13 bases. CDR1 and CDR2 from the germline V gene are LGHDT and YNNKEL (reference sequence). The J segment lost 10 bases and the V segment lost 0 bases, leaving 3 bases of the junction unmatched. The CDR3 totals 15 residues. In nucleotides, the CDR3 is TGTGCCAGCAGCCAAGAACTAGCGGGAGGGAGGGAGCAGTTCTTC. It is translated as CASSQELAGGREQFF.

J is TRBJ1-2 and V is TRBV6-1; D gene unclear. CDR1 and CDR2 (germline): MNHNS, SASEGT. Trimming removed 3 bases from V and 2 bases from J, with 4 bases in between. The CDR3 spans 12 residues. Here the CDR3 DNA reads TGTGCCAGCAGTGACGGGAACTATGGCTACACCTTC. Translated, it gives CASSDGNYGYTF.

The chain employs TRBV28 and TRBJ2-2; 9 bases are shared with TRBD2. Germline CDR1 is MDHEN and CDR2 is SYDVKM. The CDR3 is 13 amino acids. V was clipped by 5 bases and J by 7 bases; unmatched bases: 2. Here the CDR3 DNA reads TGTGCCAGCAGTGTAGCGGGGGACGGGGAGCTGTTTTTT. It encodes CASSVAGDGELFF.

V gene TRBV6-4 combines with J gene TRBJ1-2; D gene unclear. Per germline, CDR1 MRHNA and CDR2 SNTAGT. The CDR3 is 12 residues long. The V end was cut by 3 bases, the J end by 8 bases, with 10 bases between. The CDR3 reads CASSETPWGYTF. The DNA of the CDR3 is TGTGCCAGCAGTGAAACTCCCTGGGGCTACACCTTC.

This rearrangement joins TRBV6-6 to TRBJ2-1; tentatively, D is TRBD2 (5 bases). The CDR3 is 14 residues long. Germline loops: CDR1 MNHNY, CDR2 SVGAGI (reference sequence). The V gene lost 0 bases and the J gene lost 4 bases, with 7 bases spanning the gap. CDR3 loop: CASSYSLDYNEQFF. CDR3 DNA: TGTGCCAGCAGTTACTCACTAGATTACAATGAGCAGTTCTTC.

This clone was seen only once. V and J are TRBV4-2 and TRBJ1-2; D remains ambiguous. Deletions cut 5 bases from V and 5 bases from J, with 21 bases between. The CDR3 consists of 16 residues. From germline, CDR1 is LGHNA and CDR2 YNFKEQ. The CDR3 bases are TGTGCCAGCAGCAACCCGGGAACAGCCCATATTTATGGCTACACCTTC. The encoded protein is CASSNPGTAHIYGYTF.

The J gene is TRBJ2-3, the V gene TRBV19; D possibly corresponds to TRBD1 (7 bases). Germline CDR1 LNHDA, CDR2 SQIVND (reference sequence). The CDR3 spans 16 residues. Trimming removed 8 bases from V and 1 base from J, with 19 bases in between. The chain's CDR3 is CASSKGGGAGTDTQYF. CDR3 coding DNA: TGTGCCAGTTCAAAAGGAGGGGGCGCCGGCACAGATACGCAGTATTTT.

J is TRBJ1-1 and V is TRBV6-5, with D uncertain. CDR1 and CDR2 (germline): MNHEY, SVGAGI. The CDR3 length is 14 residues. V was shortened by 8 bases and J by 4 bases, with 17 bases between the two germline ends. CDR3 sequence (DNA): TGTGCCAGCGGCGGTTTGATGGAGACCACTGAAGCTTTCTTT. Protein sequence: CASGGLMETTEAFF.

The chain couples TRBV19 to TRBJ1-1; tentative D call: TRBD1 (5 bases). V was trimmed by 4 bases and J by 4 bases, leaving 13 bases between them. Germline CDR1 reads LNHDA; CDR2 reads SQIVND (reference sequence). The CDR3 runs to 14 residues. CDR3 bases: TGTGCCAGTAGTAGTTTGGGGGGGTCCACTGAAGCTTTCTTT. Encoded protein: CASSSLGGSTEAFF.

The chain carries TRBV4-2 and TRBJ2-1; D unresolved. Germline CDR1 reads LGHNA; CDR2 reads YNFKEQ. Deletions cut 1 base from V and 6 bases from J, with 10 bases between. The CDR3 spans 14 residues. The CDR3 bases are TGTGCCAGCAGCCAAGGTACAGACGTCAATGAGCAGTTCTTC. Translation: CASSQGTDVNEQFF.

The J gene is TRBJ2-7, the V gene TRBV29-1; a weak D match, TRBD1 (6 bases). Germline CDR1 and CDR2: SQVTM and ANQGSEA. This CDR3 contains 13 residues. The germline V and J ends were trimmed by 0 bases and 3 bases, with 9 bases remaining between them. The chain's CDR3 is CSVEDPGVYEQYF. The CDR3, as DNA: TGCAGCGTTGAAGACCCAGGGGTCTACGAGCAGTACTTC.

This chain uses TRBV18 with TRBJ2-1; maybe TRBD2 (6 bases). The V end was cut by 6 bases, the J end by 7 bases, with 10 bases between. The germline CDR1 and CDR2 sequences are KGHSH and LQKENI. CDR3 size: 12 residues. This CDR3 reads CASSPRENEQFF. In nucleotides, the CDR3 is TGTGCCAGCTCGCCCCGGGAGAATGAGCAGTTCTTC.

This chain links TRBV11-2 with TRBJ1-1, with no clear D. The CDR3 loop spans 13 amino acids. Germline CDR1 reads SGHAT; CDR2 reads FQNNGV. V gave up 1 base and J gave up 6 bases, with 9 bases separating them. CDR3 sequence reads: CASSLAVSSEAFF. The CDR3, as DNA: TGTGCCAGCAGCTTAGCAGTTTCCTCTGAAGCTTTCTTT.

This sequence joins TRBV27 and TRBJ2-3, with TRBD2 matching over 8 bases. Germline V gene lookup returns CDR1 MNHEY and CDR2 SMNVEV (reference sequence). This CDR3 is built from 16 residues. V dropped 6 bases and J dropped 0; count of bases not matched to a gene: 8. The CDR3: CASSTVGGRSTDTQYF. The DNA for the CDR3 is TGTGCCAGCAGCACGGTGGGCGGGAGGAGCACAGATACGCAGTATTTT.

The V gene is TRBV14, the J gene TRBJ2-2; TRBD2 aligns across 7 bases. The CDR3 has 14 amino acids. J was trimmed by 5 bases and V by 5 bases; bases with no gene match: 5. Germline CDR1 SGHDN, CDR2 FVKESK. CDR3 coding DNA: TGTGCCAGCAGCGGCGGGAGAGGGACCGGGGAGCTGTTTTTT. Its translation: CASSGGRGTGELFF.

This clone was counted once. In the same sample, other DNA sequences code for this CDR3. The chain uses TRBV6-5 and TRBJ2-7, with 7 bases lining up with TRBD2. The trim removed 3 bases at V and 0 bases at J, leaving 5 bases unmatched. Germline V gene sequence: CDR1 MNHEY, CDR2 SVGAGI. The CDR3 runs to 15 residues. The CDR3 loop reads CASSYGGRGSYEQYF. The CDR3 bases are TGTGCCAGCAGTTATGGAGGGAGGGGCTCCTACGAGCAGTACTTC.

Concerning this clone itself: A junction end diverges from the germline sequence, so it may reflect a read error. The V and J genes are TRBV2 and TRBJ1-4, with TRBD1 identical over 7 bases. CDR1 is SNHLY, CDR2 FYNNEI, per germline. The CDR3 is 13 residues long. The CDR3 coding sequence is TGTGCCAGCAGCAAGGGGGCAGGTGAAAAACTGCTTTTT. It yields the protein CASSKGAGEKLLF.